The sequence of this T cell receptor beta chain was determined in a study of cytotoxic CD8 clonotypes in ibrutinib-treated CLL. For the study at large: Following treatment for a median about 12 months, range 6 to 36, response samples were then taken. Findings and caveats of the study: Public clonotypes, found uncommonly, either contracted or stayed stable on treatment.

TCR beta libraries used around 2.2 micrograms of genomic DNA from cryopreserved PBMCs. This clone was seen a single time. Its specificity is unknown. The CDR3 runs to 14 residues. Between the trimmed V and J ends, which lost 6 bases and 4 bases, there was a span of 13 bases. Germline V gene lookup returns CDR1 MNHNY and CDR2 SVGAGI (reference sequence). The intended depth for sequencing was 1 in 200,000 to 1 in 1 million T cells. The data were produced by immunoSEQ multiplex PCR, yet TCRdb's version contains in-frame clones alone and is incomplete. The sample lists approximately 15,000 clones, around 64% occurring once.

This sequence was found in a human donor with chronic lymphocytic leukemia. The V gene is TRBV6-6, the J gene TRBJ1-3, with D unclear. Specimen: PBMCs, collected before ibrutinib treatment. CDR3 loop: CASSSREAGNTIYF. The DNA of the CDR3 is TGTGCCAGCAGCTCCCGTGAGGCAGGAAACACCATATATTTT.